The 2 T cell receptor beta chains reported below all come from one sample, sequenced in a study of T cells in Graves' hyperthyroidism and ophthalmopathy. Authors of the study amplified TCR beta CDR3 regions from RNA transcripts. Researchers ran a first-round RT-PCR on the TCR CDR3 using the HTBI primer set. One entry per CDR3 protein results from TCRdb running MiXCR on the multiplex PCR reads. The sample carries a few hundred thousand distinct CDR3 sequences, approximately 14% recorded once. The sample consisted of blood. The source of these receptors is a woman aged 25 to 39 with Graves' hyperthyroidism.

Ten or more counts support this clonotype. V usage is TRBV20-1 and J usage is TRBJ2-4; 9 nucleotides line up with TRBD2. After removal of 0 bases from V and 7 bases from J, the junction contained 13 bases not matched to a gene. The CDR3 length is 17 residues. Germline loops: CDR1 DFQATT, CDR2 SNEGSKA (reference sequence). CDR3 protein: CSARDIRTSGLGNIQYF. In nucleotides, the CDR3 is TGCAGTGCTAGAGATATCCGTACTAGCGGGTTGGGGAACATTCAGTACTTC.

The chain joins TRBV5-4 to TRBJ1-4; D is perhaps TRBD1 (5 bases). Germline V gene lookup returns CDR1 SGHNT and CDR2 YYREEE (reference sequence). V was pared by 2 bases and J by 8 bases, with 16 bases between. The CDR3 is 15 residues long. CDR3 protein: CASSFYGGRVEKLFF. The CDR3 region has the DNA TGTGCCAGCAGCTTTTACGGGGGGAGAGTGGAAAAACTGTTTTTT.